Sequencing of this TCR beta chain was carried out in a study of blood T cell repertoires in COVID-19. The wider study: Acute and convalescent COVID-19 samples came from the United States, Italy and Spain. The cDNA or gDNA used as material had been derived from T cells, B-cell-depleted T cells, or PBMCs.

Per the study methods: The authors estimated nucleated cell counts from reference gene primer amplification. Repertoires were generated with immunoSEQ multiplex PCR, while TCRdb's copy carries only in-frame clones and drops some. V, J and clone size reflect that table, while D and trimming were determined from the DNA. The table shows 30,000 to 35,000 clones, with 88% occurring only once. The CDR3 has 15 amino acids. Trimming removed 6 bases at V and 0 bases at J, with 9 bases between. The V gene's germline CDR1 is MNHEY and CDR2 SMNVEV (reference sequence). The sequence was obtained from an older woman with active COVID-19. The sequenced sample consisted of peripheral blood. The chain is built from TRBV27 and TRBJ2-6; D uncertain. This CDR3 reads CASRRTSSGANVLTF. The CDR3 nucleotides are TGTGCCAGCAGACGAACAAGCTCTGGGGCCAACGTCCTGACTTTC.